The entry that follows covers one TCR beta chain sequence. Measured with immunoSEQ multiplex PCR; TCRdb has only the in-frame clones, and not every one. Of under 150,000 clones in the sample, approximately 94% were seen once. Per the germline V gene, CDR1 is MDHEN and CDR2 is SYDVKM. Deletions cut 3 bases from V and 2 bases from J, with 8 bases between. The CDR3 has 14 residues. The sample is drawn from a study of control samples from healthy donors and cancer patients. Material for sequencing was blood. The TCR originated in a young man in good health. J is TRBJ1-5 and V is TRBV28, with a tentative D call TRBD1 (5 bases). CDR3 sequence reads: CASSLMGGNQPQHF. CDR3 DNA sequence: TGTGCCAGCAGTTTGATGGGGGGCAATCAGCCCCAGCATTTT.